Listed below are T cell receptor beta chains from one sample, sequenced in a study of T cells in Graves' hyperthyroidism and ophthalmopathy. TCRdb used MiXCR to reprocess the multiplex PCR reads, holding one entry per CDR3 protein. The profile shows 250,000 to 350,000 distinct CDR3 sequences, 16% of them singletons. The sequencing sample was made of blood. Receptors originate from a man between 25 and 39 years old with Graves' hyperthyroidism. Each CDR3 is given without its conserved first and last residue. The D gene is left open where the match is weak. Rows may omit the clone size; those that give it use once, few, many or a size class.

NA,TRBV19,TRBD1,TRBJ2-5,12,ASSIDRAEETQY
few,TRBV29-1,NA,TRBJ2-3,13,SAAKTATPGDTQY
NA,TRBV11-2,NA,TRBJ2-2,14,ASSLVGGHLAGELL
few,TRBV15,TRBD1,TRBJ2-5,15,ATSRVPPGGPQETQY
many,TRBV10-1,NA,TRBJ1-1,13,ASSEGGRTNTEAF
NA,TRBV12-3/TRBV12-4,NA,TRBJ1-4,14,ASSPQYSGTNEKLF
NA,TRBV18,TRBD1,TRBJ1-3,12,ASSPPDRENTIY
NA,TRBV9,TRBD2,TRBJ2-1,14,ASSAITSGRAHEQF
NA,TRBV4-1,NA,TRBJ2-1,9,ASSRDRTQF
many,TRBV7-9,NA,TRBJ2-5,18,ASSLDTPFEAEGVSETQY
many,TRBV30,NA,TRBJ1-5,11,AWSKDGNQPQH
NA,TRBV28,TRBD2,TRBJ2-7,14,ASSFPPTGGTYEQY
many,TRBV29-1,NA,TRBJ2-7,10,SVEDLVYEQY